The source of this T cell receptor (beta chain) is a study of T cell responses to AZD1222 COVID-19 vaccine. Study observations and caveats: Along spike, vaccine-associated CD4 TCRs were found throughout, with dominance at 160-218 and 743-854.

TCRdb keeps only in-frame clones here, not all; method: immunoSEQ multiplex PCR. Here the sample spans more than 150,000 clones, around nine tenths being singletons. Comment on this clone: The antigen is not known.

This TCR came from an adult in good health. The sample consisted of peripheral blood, taken on day 0 of AZD1222 vaccination.

Written as DNA, the CDR3 is TGCGCCAGCAGCTTCGTACTAGGGGTGGTGGAGCAGTACTTC. This codes for CASSFVLGVVEQYF. This chain connects TRBV5-1 to TRBJ2-7; D tentatively fits TRBD1 or TRBD2 (5 bases each). Germline V gene data show CDR1 as SGHRS and CDR2 as YFSETQ. V was trimmed by 2 bases and J by 7 bases, leaving 16 bases between them. The CDR3 totals 14 residues.